Listed below are T cell receptor beta chains from one sample, sequenced in a study of T cells in localized non-small cell lung cancer. Data came from immunoSEQ multiplex PCR; TCRdb stores just in-frame clones and leaves some out. Counted here are over 35,000 clones, about 86% occurring once; the ten biggest clones make up under 8%. Sequenced material: peripheral blood mononuclear cells, taken before any cancer treatment. The receptors stem from a male donor aged 60 or over with stage II lung adenocarcinoma. The CDR3 runs from the conserved cysteine through the conserved F or W. The D gene is left open where the match is weak. Rows give clone size only sometimes, using once, few, many, or a class for an expanded clone.

V	J	size	D	CDR3	DNA
TRBV25-1	TRBJ1-4	.	.	CASSDYARTNEKLFF	TGTGCCAGCAGTGATTACGCGAGGACTAATGAAAAACTGTTTTTT
TRBV6-1	TRBJ2-7	.	.	CASTPGQSFSYEQYF	TGTGCCAGCACCCCAGGACAGTCCTTCTCCTACGAGCAGTACTTC
TRBV11-1	TRBJ1-2	.	TRBD1	CASSHETGQGSGYTF	TGTGCCAGCAGCCATGAAACAGGACAGGGAAGTGGCTACACCTTC
TRBV4-1	TRBJ2-7	few	TRBD1	CASSLTMGTAYEQYF	TGCGCCAGCAGCCTAACCATGGGGACAGCCTACGAGCAGTACTTC
TRBV10-3	TRBJ1-1	few	TRBD1	CAISQQGEVGAFF	TGTGCCATCAGCCAACAGGGGGAAGTTGGAGCTTTCTTT
TRBV10-3	TRBJ1-4	.	TRBD1	CAISESRGTNEKLFF	TGTGCCATCAGTGAGTCCAGGGGGACTAATGAAAAACTGTTTTTT
TRBV6-6	TRBJ2-1	.	TRBD2	CASSLLGGGREQFF	TGTGCCAGCAGCCTCCTTGGGGGAGGGCGTGAGCAGTTCTTC
TRBV5-1	TRBJ1-1	.	.	CASSLARQRNTEAFF	TGCGCCAGCAGCTTAGCTCGACAGAGGAACACTGAAGCTTTCTTT
TRBV4-3	TRBJ1-1	.	TRBD1	CASRGQGEREAFF	TGCGCCAGCCGCGGACAGGGAGAAAGAGAAGCTTTCTTT
TRBV13	TRBJ2-7	.	.	CASTLGGNSYEQYF	TGTGCCAGCACTCTAGGGGGTAACTCCTACGAGCAGTACTTC
TRBV6-5	TRBJ1-2	few	TRBD1	CASRHGTALSHGYTF	TGTGCCAGCAGACATGGGACAGCCCTCTCCCATGGCTACACCTTC
TRBV4-3	TRBJ1-4	once	.	CASSQVDATNEKLFF	TGCGCCAGCAGCCAAGTAGACGCAACTAATGAAAAACTGTTTTTT
TRBV28	TRBJ1-6	.	TRBD1	CASSSPRDRSRSPLHF	TGTGCCAGCAGTTCTCCCCGGGACAGGTCTCGTTCACCCCTCCACTTT
TRBV6-5	TRBJ1-2	.	.	CASSPTGFGYGYTF	TGTGCCAGCAGCCCCACAGGGTTTGGCTATGGCTACACCTTC
TRBV18	TRBJ2-1	few	TRBD1	CASSPSGTGVRDEQFF	TGTGCCAGCTCACCCTCCGGGACAGGGGTTCGGGATGAGCAGTTCTTC
TRBV7-8	TRBJ1-2	few	TRBD1	CASSLRTGESYTF	TGTGCCAGCAGCCTCAGGACAGGGGAAAGCTACACCTTC
TRBV5-6	TRBJ2-7	.	TRBD1	CASREQGTSYEQYF	TGTGCCAGCAGGGAACAGGGGACCTCCTACGAGCAGTACTTC
TRBV21-1	TRBJ1-3	.	.	CASSKGTGAGNTIYF	TGTGCCAGCAGCAAAGGGACAGGGGCCGGAAACACCATATATTTT
TRBV5-1	TRBJ1-4	.	.	CASSYSGTDNEKLFF	TGCGCCAGCAGCTATTCCGGGACGGATAATGAAAAACTGTTTTTT
TRBV27	TRBJ2-2	once	.	CASSLLSANTGELFF	TGTGCCAGCAGTTTACTATCAGCGAACACCGGGGAGCTGTTTTTT
TRBV30	TRBJ1-1	.	.	CAWRRSTEAFF	TGTGCCTGGAGGAGGAGCACTGAAGCTTTCTTT
TRBV6-1	TRBJ2-1	.	TRBD1	CASNTGTASYNEQFF	TGTGCCAGCAATACCGGGACAGCTTCCTACAATGAGCAGTTCTTC
TRBV19	TRBJ2-1	.	.	CASSLSGQTVQFF	TGTGCCAGTAGTCTGTCCGGCCAGACGGTGCAGTTCTTC
TRBV28	TRBJ2-7	.	.	CASLRSTSPHEQYF	TGTGCCAGTCTACGTTCCACCTCTCCCCACGAGCAGTACTTC
TRBV7-2	TRBJ1-4	once	.	CASSLGLGGREKLFF	TGTGCCAGCAGCTTAGGTCTCGGGGGGCGAGAAAAACTGTTTTTT
TRBV18	TRBJ1-1	once	.	CASSPQGVNTEAFF	TGTGCCAGCTCACCACAGGGAGTGAACACTGAAGCTTTCTTT
TRBV9	TRBJ2-5	.	.	CASSVQGEVWRGETQYF	TGTGCCAGCAGCGTACAAGGGGAAGTATGGAGAGGAGAGACCCAGTACTTC
TRBV5-1	TRBJ2-7	.	.	CASNLEEQYF	TGCGCCAGCAACTTAGAAGAGCAGTACTTC
TRBV6-6	TRBJ1-1	.	.	CASTNGGGAEAFF	TGTGCCAGCACCAATGGGGGAGGGGCTGAAGCTTTCTTT
TRBV4-2	TRBJ1-5	.	.	CASSQSSDRKGQPQHF	TGTGCCAGCAGCCAATCCTCAGACAGGAAGGGCCAGCCCCAGCATTTT
TRBV5-6	TRBJ1-2	once	.	CASSSPGGLGYGYTF	TGTGCCAGCAGCTCCCCGGGGGGGCTTGGATATGGCTACACCTTC
TRBV27	TRBJ1-2	few	TRBD1	CASSSTGVFSYTF	TGTGCCAGCAGTTCAACAGGGGTCTTTTCGTACACCTTC
TRBV10-2	TRBJ2-7	.	.	CASSGTYEQYF	TGCGCCAGCAGTGGGACTTACGAGCAGTACTTC
TRBV7-9	TRBJ2-1	.	TRBD2	CASSFGLAVDNEQFF	TGTGCCAGCAGCTTCGGACTAGCGGTTGACAATGAGCAGTTCTTC
TRBV29-1	TRBJ1-2	.	TRBD1	CSVEGWDRENYGYTF	TGCAGCGTTGAAGGCTGGGACAGGGAGAACTATGGCTACACCTTC
TRBV6-4	TRBJ1-6	.	.	CASSATPLGSYNSPLHF	TGTGCCAGCAGTGCAACCCCTTTGGGGTCCTATAATTCACCCCTCCACTTT
TRBV18	TRBJ2-1	once	.	CASSPSMLYNNEQFF	TGTGCCAGCTCACCCTCTATGCTATATAACAATGAGCAGTTCTTC
TRBV28	TRBJ1-2	.	.	CASTSGSELYGYTF	TGTGCCAGCACTTCAGGGAGCGAACTCTATGGCTACACCTTC
TRBV12-5	TRBJ2-7	once	TRBD1	CASGFVPGTGYEQYF	TGTGCTAGTGGTTTCGTCCCCGGGACAGGGTACGAGCAGTACTTC
TRBV7-2	TRBJ2-7	.	.	CASSESSYEQYF	TGTGCCAGCAGTGAGAGCTCCTACGAGCAGTACTTC
TRBV4-2	TRBJ1-5	.	.	CASSQDYYQPQHF	TGTGCCAGCAGCCAAGATTATTATCAGCCCCAGCATTTT
TRBV6-1	TRBJ2-5	few	.	CASSEDRARETQYF	TGTGCCAGCAGTGAAGACAGGGCGCGGGAGACCCAGTACTTC
TRBV5-1	TRBJ2-6	few	.	CASSLEQSLSGANVLTF	TGCGCCAGCAGCTTGGAACAGTCCCTCTCTGGGGCCAACGTCCTGACTTTC
TRBV9	TRBJ1-4	.	.	CASSVGIQGGNEKLFF	TGTGCCAGCAGCGTAGGGATTCAGGGAGGGAATGAAAAACTGTTTTTT
TRBV5-6	TRBJ2-7	.	.	CASSLLALGPYEQYF	TGTGCCAGCAGCTTGTTAGCTTTAGGTCCCTACGAGCAGTACTTC
TRBV9	TRBJ2-5	.	.	CASSPSGINIQETQYF	TGTGCCAGCAGCCCGTCGGGCATTAATATTCAAGAGACCCAGTACTTC
TRBV6-6	TRBJ2-7	once	TRBD2	CASSDLAGVVDEQYF	TGTGCCAGCAGTGATCTAGCGGGAGTGGTCGACGAGCAGTACTTC
TRBV6-5	TRBJ2-1	once	.	CASRKTGLLREQFF	TGTGCCAGCAGGAAGACGGGACTCCTGAGGGAGCAGTTCTTC
TRBV7-9	TRBJ1-5	few	.	CASSLGTDNQPQHF	TGTGCCAGCAGCTTAGGGACAGACAATCAGCCCCAGCATTTT
TRBV7-3	TRBJ2-1	.	TRBD1	CASSSGQADEQFF	TGTGCCAGCAGCTCAGGACAGGCCGATGAGCAGTTCTTC
TRBV6-1	TRBJ2-1	.	TRBD2	CASAGLAGVNEQFF	TGTGCCAGCGCGGGGCTAGCGGGAGTGAATGAGCAGTTCTTC
TRBV5-1	TRBJ2-2	.	TRBD1	CASSSGQVSVPYTGELFF	TGCGCCAGCAGCTCAGGACAGGTTTCGGTCCCATACACCGGGGAGCTGTTTTTT